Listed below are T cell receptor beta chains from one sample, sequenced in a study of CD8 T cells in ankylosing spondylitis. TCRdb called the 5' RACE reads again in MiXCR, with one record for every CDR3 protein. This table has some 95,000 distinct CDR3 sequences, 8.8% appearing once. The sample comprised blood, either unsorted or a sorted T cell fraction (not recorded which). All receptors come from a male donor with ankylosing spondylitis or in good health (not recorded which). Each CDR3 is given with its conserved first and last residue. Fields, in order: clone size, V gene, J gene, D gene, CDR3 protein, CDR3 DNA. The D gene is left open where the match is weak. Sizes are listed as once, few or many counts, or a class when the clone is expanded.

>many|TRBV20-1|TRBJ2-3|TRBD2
CSASPTSGLTDTQYF
TGCAGTGCCAGTCCGACTAGCGGCTTAACAGATACGCAGTATTTT
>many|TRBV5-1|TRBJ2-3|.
CASSDQGVGTDTQYF
TGCGCCAGCAGCGACCAGGGTGTTGGCACAGATACGCAGTATTTT
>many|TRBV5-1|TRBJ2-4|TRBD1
CASSQEQGAKNIQYF
TGCGCCAGCAGTCAAGAACAGGGGGCCAAAAACATTCAGTACTTC
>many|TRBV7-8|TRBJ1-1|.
CASSIPGEMAEAFF
TGTGCCAGCAGCATCCCAGGGGAGATGGCTGAAGCTTTCTTT
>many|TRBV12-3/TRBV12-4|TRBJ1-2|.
CASSLPLQRGYTF
TGTGCCAGCAGTTTACCCCTCCAACGTGGCTACACCTTC
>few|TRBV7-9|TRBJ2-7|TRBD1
CASSKGQGAITEQYF
TGTGCCAGCAGCAAGGGACAGGGGGCCATCACCGAGCAGTACTTC
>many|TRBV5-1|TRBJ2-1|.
CASSLISRRGYNEQFF
TGCGCCAGCAGCTTGATATCGCGGCGGGGATACAATGAGCAGTTCTTC
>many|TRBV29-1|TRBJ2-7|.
CSVGAGHLLYPYEQYF
TGCAGCGTTGGGGCGGGACACCTACTTTACCCCTACGAGCAGTACTTC
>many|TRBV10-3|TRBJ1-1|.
CAIRENTEAFF
TGTGCCATCAGAGAGAACACTGAAGCTTTCTTT
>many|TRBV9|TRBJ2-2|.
CASSATGITGELFF
TGTGCCAGCAGCGCCACGGGGATCACCGGGGAGCTGTTTTTT
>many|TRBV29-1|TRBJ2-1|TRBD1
CSVEGQGDEQFF
TGCAGCGTTGAAGGCCAGGGGGATGAGCAGTTCTTC